This T cell receptor (beta chain) derives from a study of OX40 agonist ivuxolimab in advanced cancers. Study in general: A male proportion of approximately 80% was recorded, with mean age approximately 64 years and range roughly 20 to 85. It was permissible to have had prior anti-PD-1, anti-PD-L1 or anti-CTLA-4 therapy, and around 41% had some.

Findings and caveats of the study: The CD4+ and CD8+ T cells in the blood had expanded clonally by week 6 at 0.1 to 3.0 mg/kg. CD8+ T cells showed, on average, more clonal expansion than CD4+ cells.

A note on this clone: Its antigen is not known.

Germline lookup yields CDR1 MNHNS and CDR2 SASEGT. V trimming: 7 bases; J trimming: 3 bases; junction bases outside the gene matches: 11. The CDR3 runs 15 residues. Only in-frame clones appear in the TCRdb table, and some are missing; sequencing was by immunoSEQ multiplex PCR. The repertoire has about 59,000 clones, almost 95% of them found once; the top ten carry approximately 19%. The chain combines TRBV6-1 with TRBJ2-7; 8 bases line up with TRBD2. Sample: CD4+ or CD8+ T cells sorted from blood, taken in a trial of the OX40 agonist ivuxolimab. This TCR was sampled from an adult with an advanced solid tumor such as melanoma, head and neck, liver or kidney cancer. The CDR3 protein is CASMNWLAGFYEQYF. The CDR3 nucleotides are TGTGCCAGCATGAACTGGCTAGCGGGCTTCTACGAGCAGTACTTC.